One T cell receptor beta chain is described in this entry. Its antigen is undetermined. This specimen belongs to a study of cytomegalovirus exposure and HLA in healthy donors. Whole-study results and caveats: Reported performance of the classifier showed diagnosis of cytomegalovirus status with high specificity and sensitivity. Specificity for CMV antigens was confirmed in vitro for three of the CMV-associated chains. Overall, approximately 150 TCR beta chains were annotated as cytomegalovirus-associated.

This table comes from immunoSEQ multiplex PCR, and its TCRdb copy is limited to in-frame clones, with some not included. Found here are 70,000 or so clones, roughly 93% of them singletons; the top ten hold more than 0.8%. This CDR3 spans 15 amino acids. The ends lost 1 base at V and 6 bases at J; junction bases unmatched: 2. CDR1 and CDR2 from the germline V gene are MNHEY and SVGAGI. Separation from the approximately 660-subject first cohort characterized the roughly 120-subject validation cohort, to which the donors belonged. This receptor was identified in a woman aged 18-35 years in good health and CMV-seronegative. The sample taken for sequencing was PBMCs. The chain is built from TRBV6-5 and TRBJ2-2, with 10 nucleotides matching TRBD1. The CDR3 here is CASSYLGTGAGELFF. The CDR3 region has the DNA TGTGCCAGCAGTTACTTAGGGACAGGGGCCGGGGAGCTGTTTTTT.